The 25 T cell receptor beta chains listed next were all sequenced from one sample in a study of blood T cell repertoires in COVID-19 (dated by TCRdb to the early 2020s). Receptor libraries were prepared by the immunoSEQ multiplex PCR assay. As stored in TCRdb, this immuneACCESS dataset retains in-frame rearrangements with V and J assigned. A fraction of the clones does not appear; measured against another copy, unresolved V genes explain less than half of the discrepancy, and the remainder lacks a known reason. The sample data list fewer than 400,000 clones, and over 75% of these were observed just once. About 5% of the sample lies in the top ten. The sequencing input was PBMCs or T cells enriched from blood (not recorded which). These receptors originate from a man aged 30-40 years who had recovered from COVID-19.

This sequence joins TRBV2 and TRBJ1-2; D is perhaps TRBD1 (5 bases). This CDR3 region has 12 residues. Germline CDR1 is SNHLY and CDR2 is FYNNEI. Trimming took 7 bases from V and 4 from J, leaving 10 bases between them. CDR3 in amino acids: CASMGTTYGYTF. CDR3 DNA: TGTGCCAGCATGGGGACTACCTATGGCTACACCTTC.

This rearrangement joins TRBV19 to TRBJ2-1, with TRBD1 as a possible D gene (5 bases). There are 18 residues in the CDR3. Germline-derived CDR1 and CDR2 are LNHDA and SQIVND (reference sequence). The V end was cut by 4 bases, the J end by 5 bases, with 24 bases between. The CDR3 DNA is TGTGCCAGTAGTAAAGCCCACAGAGTCAGGGTAAGGGACAATGAGCAGTTCTTC. This encodes CASSKAHRVRVRDNEQFF.

The chain uses TRBV11-2 and TRBJ2-1; the D is unclear. Germline lookup yields CDR1 SGHAT and CDR2 FQNNGV. This CDR3 comprises 12 residues. Trimming stripped 3 bases from V and 3 bases from J, with 3 bases between. The CDR3 region has the DNA TGTGCCAGCAGCTTTAGCTACAATGAGCAGTTCTTC. Translating gives CASSFSYNEQFF.

The V call is TRBV5-1, the J call TRBJ2-5, with 9 bases fitting TRBD1. The trim removed 7 bases at V and 5 bases at J, leaving 18 bases unmatched. This CDR3 has 17 amino acids. CDR1 SGHRS and CDR2 YFSETQ come from the germline V gene. The CDR3 nucleotides read TGCGCCAGCGTTTCGGGGACAGGGATCCCCGGACGGGAGACCCAGTACTTC. Translated, it gives CASVSGTGIPGRETQYF.

The chain recombines TRBV10-3 with TRBJ1-4; no clear D gene. The CDR3 sequence is 13 residues long. The V gene lost 7 bases and the J gene lost 6 bases, with 12 bases spanning the gap. Germline loops: CDR1 ENHRY, CDR2 SYGVKD. The CDR3: CAIKRVRDEKLFF. The CDR3 nucleotides are TGTGCCATCAAGCGGGTACGGGATGAAAAACTGTTTTTT.

Concerning this clone itself: A read error may explain this, as a much larger clone is one base away. This sequence joins TRBV12-3 or TRBV12-4 and TRBJ2-5; 8 bases agree with TRBD2. The CDR3 totals 12 residues. J was trimmed by 4 bases and V by 6 bases; bases with no gene match: 1. CDR3 in DNA: TGTGCCAGCAGCCGGGGGGGAGAGACCCAGTACTTC. It specifies CASSRGGETQYF.

V gene TRBV5-5 combines with J gene TRBJ1-5, with TRBD1 as a possible D gene (6 bases). V dropped 4 bases and J dropped 1 base, with 18 bases sitting between them. The germline V gene has CDR1 SGHKS and CDR2 YYEKEE (reference sequence). The CDR3 spans 17 residues. This CDR3 is CASSRGTHTVSNQPQHF. Here the CDR3 DNA reads TGTGCCAGCAGCCGAGGGACACACACCGTAAGCAATCAGCCCCAGCATTTT.

The sample holds one count of this clone. The gene calls are TRBV28 and TRBJ1-3; unclear D gene. The CDR3 covers 16 residues. Germline V lookup: CDR1 MDHEN, CDR2 SYDVKM. V lost 1 base to trimming and J lost 0 bases, with 10 bases between them. The CDR3 loop is CASSLYREPSGNTIYF. CDR3 DNA: TGTGCCAGCAGTTTATACCGGGAGCCCTCTGGAAACACCATATATTTT.

The CDR3 region is CASSGRRRDNEKLFF. In DNA form, the CDR3 reads TGTGCCAGCAGTGGGAGGAGACGGGATAATGAAAAACTGTTTTTT. V is TRBV2 and J is TRBJ1-4; D is undetermined. The V gene's germline CDR1 is SNHLY and CDR2 FYNNEI. The length of the CDR3 is 15 residues. With 4 bases removed from V and 4 bases from J, the gap between germline ends came to 13 bases.

This sequence joins TRBV18 and TRBJ2-7; the D is unclear. This CDR3 spans 13 amino acids. CDR1 KGHSH and CDR2 LQKENI come from the germline V gene. V was trimmed by 0 bases and J by 3 bases, leaving 6 bases between them. This CDR3 reads CASSPPSIYEQYF. CDR3 in DNA: TGTGCCAGCTCACCACCCTCTATCTACGAGCAGTACTTC.

The chain is built from TRBV7-2 and TRBJ1-2, with TRBD1 matching 10 bases. Germline trimming cut 1 base from V and 2 bases from J; bases unmatched to any gene: 4. This CDR3 contains 16 residues. Looked up from germline, CDR1 is SGHTA and CDR2 is FQGNSA. The CDR3 nucleotides read TGTGCCAGCAGCTTAGGGGGACAGGGGAGCAACTATGGCTACACCTTC. Its protein is CASSLGGQGSNYGYTF.

The gene calls are TRBV5-1 and TRBJ1-5; TRBD1 agrees at 9 bases. The germline gives CDR1 SGHRS, CDR2 YFSETQ. This CDR3 contains 19 residues. V was pared by 3 bases and J by 2 bases, with 15 bases of the junction left unmatched. CDR3 in amino acids: CASSSRDRENQWGNQPQHF. The CDR3, as DNA: TGCGCCAGCAGCTCCCGGGACAGGGAAAATCAGTGGGGCAATCAGCCCCAGCATTTT. The whole variable domain, filled in from reference TRBV5-1 and TRBJ1-5, reads KAGVTQTPRYLIKTRGQQVTLSCSPISGHRSVSWYQQTPGQGLQFLFEYFSETQRNKGNFPGRFSGRQFSNSRSEMNVSTLELGDSALYLCASSSRDRENQWGNQPQHFGDGTRLSIL.

This clone was seen only a few times. The rearrangement joins TRBV5-4 to TRBJ2-3; D not resolved. Germline CDR1 SGHNT, CDR2 YYREEE (reference sequence). The CDR3 sequence is 13 residues long. With 1 base removed from V and 0 bases from J, the gap between germline ends came to 3 bases. This chain's CDR3 is CASSLTSTDTQYF. The CDR3 DNA is TGTGCCAGCAGCTTGACTAGCACAGATACGCAGTATTTT. Using reference TRBV5-4 and TRBJ2-3 for the parts outside the CDR3, the full variable domain is ETGVTQSPTHLIKTRGQQVTLRCSSQSGHNTVSWYQQALGQGPQFIFQYYREEENGRGNFPPRFSGLQFPNYSSELNVNALELDDSALYLCASSLTSTDTQYFGPGTRLTVL.

The rearrangement uses TRBV5-1 and TRBJ2-2; D is uncertain. The CDR3 length is 13 residues. Germline lookup yields CDR1 SGHRS and CDR2 YFSETQ. The V end lost 0 bases, the J end lost 5 bases, and 5 bases lay between the germline ends. The CDR3 sequence is CASSLGQTGELFF. CDR3 nucleotide sequence: TGCGCCAGCAGCTTGGGTCAGACCGGGGAGCTGTTTTTT. The full variable domain, with the rest looked up from reference TRBV5-1 and TRBJ2-2, is KAGVTQTPRYLIKTRGQQVTLSCSPISGHRSVSWYQQTPGQGLQFLFEYFSETQRNKGNFPGRFSGRQFSNSRSEMNVSTLELGDSALYLCASSLGQTGELFFGEGSRLTVL.

The rearrangement uses TRBV9 and TRBJ2-1; TRBD2 might be the D (6 bases). Deletions cut 4 bases from V and 8 bases from J, with 13 bases between. CDR1 SGDLS and CDR2 YYNGEE come from the germline V gene. The CDR3 contains 13 residues. CDR3 bases: TGTGCCAGCAGCTTACTAGCTTCCTATGAGCAGTTCTTC. Protein sequence: CASSLLASYEQFF.

V is TRBV6-5 and J is TRBJ1-6; 7 bases align to TRBD1. Trimming at V came to 6 bases and at J to 11 bases, leaving 13 bases not matched to a gene. CDR1 MNHEY and CDR2 SVGAGI come from the germline V gene. The CDR3 has 15 amino acids. The CDR3, as DNA: TGTGCCAGCAGACCTCCACAGGGGCGACTTACACCCCTCCACTTT. Translating it yields CASRPPQGRLTPLHF.

This chain joins TRBV27 and TRBJ1-5, with 11 nucleotides matching TRBD1. CDR3 length equals 18 residues. Germline assignment: CDR1 MNHEY and CDR2 SMNVEV (reference sequence). V dropped 6 bases and J dropped 1; count of bases not matched to a gene: 11. CDR3 coding DNA: TGTGCCAGCAGGGCCGGGACAGGGGGGGTGAGGAGCAATCAGCCCCAGCATTTT. Amino acid sequence: CASRAGTGGVRSNQPQHF.

The chain employs TRBV10-1 and TRBJ2-1, with 10 bases fitting TRBD2. CDR1 and CDR2 (germline): WNHNN, SYGVQD (reference sequence). V dropped 3 bases and J dropped 4; count of bases not matched to a gene: 3. The CDR3 loop spans 15 amino acids. The CDR3 DNA reads as TGCGCCAGCAGTGACTCACTAGCGGGGTACAATGAGCAGTTCTTC. This sequence encodes CASSDSLAGYNEQFF.

J is TRBJ1-2 and V is TRBV6-6; D is possibly TRBD1 (6 bases). V lost 8 bases and J lost 4, with 14 bases in between. Germline V gene lookup returns CDR1 MNHNY and CDR2 SVGAGI (reference sequence). The CDR3 is made up of 13 amino acids. This CDR3 reads CASGQQGIYGYTF. DNA of the CDR3: TGTGCCAGCGGACAACAGGGTATCTATGGCTACACCTTC.

This clone is a singleton in its sample. The chain joins TRBV9 to TRBJ2-7; 8 bases map to TRBD2. This CDR3 region has 13 residues. With 4 bases clipped from V and 3 bases from J, the junction kept 3 bases outside the gene matches. The V gene's germline CDR1 is SGDLS and CDR2 YYNGEE. The CDR3 protein is CASSPGGIYEQYF. The CDR3 region has the DNA TGTGCCAGCAGCCCGGGGGGGATCTACGAGCAGTACTTC. Complete variable domain (other parts from reference TRBV9 and TRBJ2-7): DSGVTQTPKHLITATGQRVTLRCSPRSGDLSVYWYQQSLDQGLQFLIQYYNGEERAKGNILERFSAQQFPDLHSELNLSSLELGDSALYFCASSPGGIYEQYFGPGTRLTVT.

This clone was counted only a few times. CDR3 amino acids: CASSQDKQGWNEQFF. CDR3 sequence (DNA): TGTGCCAGCAGCCAAGATAAACAGGGGTGGAATGAGCAGTTCTTC. The rearrangement uses TRBV4-2 and TRBJ2-1; 7 bases are a match to TRBD1. V lost 0 bases, J lost 7 bases, and 6 bases stayed unmatched. Germline assignment: CDR1 LGHNA and CDR2 YNFKEQ. This CDR3 is built from 15 residues.

This sequence joins TRBV30 and TRBJ1-1; no reliable D call. Deletions cut 0 bases from V and 3 bases from J, with 17 bases between. The germline V gene has CDR1 GTSNPN and CDR2 SVGIG (reference sequence). The CDR3 consists of 16 residues. The CDR3 DNA follows: TGTGCCTGGAGTGTAGGTCGGTCGCCCGGGTACACTGAAGCTTTCTTT. This translates into CAWSVGRSPGYTEAFF.

The rearrangement links TRBV6-6 to TRBJ2-5; the match to TRBD2 covers 10 bases. The ends lost 7 bases at V and 4 bases at J; junction bases unmatched: 9. The CDR3 spans 15 residues. Per the germline V gene, CDR1 is MNHNY and CDR2 is SVGAGI (reference sequence). CDR3 in amino acids: CASMERGGRGETQYF. CDR3 nucleotide sequence: TGTGCCAGCATGGAGCGGGGGGGCAGGGGAGAGACCCAGTACTTC.

In DNA, the CDR3 is TGCAGTGCTAGTGGGGTGTTGTGGTTTGACAGGTTAATGCACTCTGGGGCCAACGTCCTGACTTTC. Residues: CSASGVLWFDRLMHSGANVLTF. The rearrangement links TRBV20-1 to TRBJ2-6, with D tentatively TRBD1 (6 bases). CDR3 length equals 22 residues. The germline V gene encodes CDR1 DFQATT and CDR2 SNEGSKA (reference sequence). Deletions cut 3 bases from V and 0 bases from J, with 30 bases between.

The V and J genes are TRBV27 and TRBJ1-5; 9 nucleotides agree with TRBD1. The germline gives CDR1 MNHEY, CDR2 SMNVEV (reference sequence). This CDR3 region has 14 residues. V lost 4 bases to trimming and J lost 6 bases; unmatched junction nucleotides: 4. The CDR3 reads CASSYRGLSQPQHF. CDR3 nucleotide sequence: TGTGCCAGCAGTTACAGGGGGCTCAGTCAGCCCCAGCATTTT.